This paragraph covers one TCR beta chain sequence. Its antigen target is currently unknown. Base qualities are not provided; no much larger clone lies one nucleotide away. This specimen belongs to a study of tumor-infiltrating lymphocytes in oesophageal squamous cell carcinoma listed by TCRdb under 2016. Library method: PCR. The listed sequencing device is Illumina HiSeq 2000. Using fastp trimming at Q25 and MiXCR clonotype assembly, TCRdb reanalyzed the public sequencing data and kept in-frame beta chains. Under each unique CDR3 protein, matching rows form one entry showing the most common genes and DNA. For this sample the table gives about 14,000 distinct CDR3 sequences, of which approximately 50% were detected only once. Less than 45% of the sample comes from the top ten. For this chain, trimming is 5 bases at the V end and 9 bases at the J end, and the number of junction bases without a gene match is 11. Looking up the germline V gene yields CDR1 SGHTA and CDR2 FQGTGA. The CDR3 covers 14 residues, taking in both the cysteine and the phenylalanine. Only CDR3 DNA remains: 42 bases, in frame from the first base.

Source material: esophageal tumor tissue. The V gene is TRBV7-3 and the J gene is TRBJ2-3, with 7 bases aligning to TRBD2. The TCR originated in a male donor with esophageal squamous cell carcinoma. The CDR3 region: CASSTGLPASTQYF. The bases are TGTGCCAGCAGCACGGGACTACCAGCGAGCACGCAGTATTTT.